Included here is one T cell receptor (beta chain) sequence, with context. This clone was detected only once. This clone's antigen is unknown. No quality values exist for individual bases; no much larger clone is one base distant. This sample is part of a study of OX40 agonist ivuxolimab in advanced cancers. For context, the study as a whole: Ivuxolimab was an agonistic, fully human IgG2 monoclonal antibody directed against OX40 (CD134), a costimulatory receptor. The paper describes the monotherapy dose-escalation part (N = 52 patients) of the phase I trial of ivuxolimab. Intravenous ivuxolimab was administered to patients every 2 weeks at six dose levels: 0.01, 0.1, 0.3, 1.5, 3 and 10 mg/kg. The dose-escalation cohort was 82.7% male with a mean age of approximately 59 years, ranging from about 20 to 80. Three dose-escalation patients achieved partial responses, one with hepatocellular carcinoma and two with cutaneous melanoma. Of the approximately 50 patients in dose escalation, about 19 had hepatocellular carcinoma, about 15 had melanoma, 9 had renal cell carcinoma and 9 had head and neck cancer. Patients were allowed to have had prior anti-PD-1, anti-PD-L1 or anti-CTLA-4 therapy, and less than 45% of the dose-escalation patients had previously received checkpoint inhibitors. The purpose of peripheral TCRbeta sequencing was to test whether ivuxolimab changed TCR sequence diversity and led to clonal T-cell expansion.

What the research found in general, with its limitations: At doses of 0.1 to 3.0 mg/kg, clonal expansion of both CD4+ and CD8+ blood T cells was observed from baseline to week 6. The antigen specificity of the peripheral T cells that underwent clonal expansion was not determined. Partial responders in the 0.1-3.0 mg/kg groups had among the lowest normalized peripheral clonal expansion, especially among CD8+ T cells. On average, CD8+ T cells showed more expanded clones than CD4+ T cells after ivuxolimab. Low levels of normalized T-cell clonal expansion were also seen in some nonresponding patients.

V is shortened by 0 bases, J by 3 bases, and the region joining them spans 13 bases. The CDR3 has 15 amino acids, counting the end cysteine and phenylalanine. Only the CDR3 region is kept as DNA, spanning 45 bases read in frame from base 1. Sequences SGDLS (CDR1) and YYNGEE (CDR2) are obtained from the germline V gene. For sequencing of the TCRbeta CDR3 region, genomic DNA was extracted from the sorted cells. TCRbeta CDR3 regions were sequenced using the immunoSEQ Assay. The immuneACCESS repertoire file appears here via TCRdb, limited to in-frame rearrangements. These files lack a portion of the clones; in checked studies, under half of the deficit traces to unresolved V genes, and the cause of the others is not known. In all, the sample holds 52,000 or so clones, and around 78% of those were seen once. The ten largest clonotypes hold 3% to 3.5% of the sample. Patients with a history of autoimmune disease or receiving systemic immunosuppression were excluded from the trial. In every dose cohort, peripheral blood was drawn for TCR sequencing at baseline, cycle 4 day 1, and cycle 7 day 1. The samples were taken from a phase I, first-in-human, multicenter, open-label dose-escalation trial of ivuxolimab. Adults with locally advanced or metastatic melanoma, renal cell, hepatocellular, or head and neck squamous cell carcinoma were enrolled in the trial. Before TCR sequencing, CD4+ T cells and CD8+ T cells from peripheral blood were sorted into separate populations.

The source of this sequence is an adult with an advanced solid tumor such as melanoma, head and neck, liver or kidney cancer. Recombination linked TRBV9 to TRBJ2-7; 6 matching bases give a weak D call of TRBD1. The sample in question was CD4+ or CD8+ T cells sorted from blood, obtained in a trial of the OX40 agonist ivuxolimab. The bases read TGTGCCAGCAGCGTAGAATTATTACAGGGCTACGAGCAGTACTTC. This sequence encodes CASSVELLQGYEQYF.